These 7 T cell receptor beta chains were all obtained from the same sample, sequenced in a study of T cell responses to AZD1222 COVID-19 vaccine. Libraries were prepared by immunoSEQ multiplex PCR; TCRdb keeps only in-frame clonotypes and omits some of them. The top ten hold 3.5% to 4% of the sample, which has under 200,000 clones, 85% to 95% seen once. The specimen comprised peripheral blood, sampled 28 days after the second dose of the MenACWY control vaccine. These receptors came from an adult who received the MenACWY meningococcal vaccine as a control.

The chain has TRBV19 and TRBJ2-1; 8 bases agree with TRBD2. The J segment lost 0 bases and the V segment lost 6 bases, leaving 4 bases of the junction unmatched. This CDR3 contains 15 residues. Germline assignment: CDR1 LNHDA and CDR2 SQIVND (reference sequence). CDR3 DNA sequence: TGTGCCAGTAGCCTTGGACTAGCCTCCTACAATGAGCAGTTCTTC. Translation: CASSLGLASYNEQFF.

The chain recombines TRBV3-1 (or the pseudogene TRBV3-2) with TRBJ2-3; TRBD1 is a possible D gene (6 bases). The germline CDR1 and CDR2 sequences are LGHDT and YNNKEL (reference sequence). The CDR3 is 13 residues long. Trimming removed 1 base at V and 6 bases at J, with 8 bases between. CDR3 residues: CASSQGGPDTQYF. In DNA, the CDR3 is TGTGCCAGCAGCCAAGGGGGGCCGGATACGCAGTATTTT.

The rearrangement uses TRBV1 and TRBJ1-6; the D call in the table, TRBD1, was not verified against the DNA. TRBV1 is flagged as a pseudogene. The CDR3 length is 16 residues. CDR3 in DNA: TGCACCAGCAGCCCGGGGGACAGTACCTATAATTCACCCCTCCACTTT. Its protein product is CTSSPGDSTYNSPLHF.

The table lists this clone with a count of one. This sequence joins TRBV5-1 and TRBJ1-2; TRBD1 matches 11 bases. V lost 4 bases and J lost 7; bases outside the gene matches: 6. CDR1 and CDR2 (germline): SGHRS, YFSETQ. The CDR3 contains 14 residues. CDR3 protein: CASSLGQGASGYTF. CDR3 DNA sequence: TGCGCCAGCAGCCTCGGACAGGGGGCTTCTGGCTACACCTTC.

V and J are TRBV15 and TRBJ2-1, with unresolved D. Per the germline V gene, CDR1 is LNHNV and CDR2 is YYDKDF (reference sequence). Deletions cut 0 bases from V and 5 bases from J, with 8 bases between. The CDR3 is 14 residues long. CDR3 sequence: CATSRDLADNEQFF. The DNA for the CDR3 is TGTGCCACCAGCAGAGATCTGGCCGACAATGAGCAGTTCTTC.

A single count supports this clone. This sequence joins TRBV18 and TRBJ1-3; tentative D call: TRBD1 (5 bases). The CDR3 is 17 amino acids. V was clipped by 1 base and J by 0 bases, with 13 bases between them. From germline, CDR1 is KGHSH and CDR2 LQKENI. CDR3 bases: TGTGCCAGCTCACCACGGGGGACGCGCCTCTCTGGAAACACCATATATTTT. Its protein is CASSPRGTRLSGNTIYF.

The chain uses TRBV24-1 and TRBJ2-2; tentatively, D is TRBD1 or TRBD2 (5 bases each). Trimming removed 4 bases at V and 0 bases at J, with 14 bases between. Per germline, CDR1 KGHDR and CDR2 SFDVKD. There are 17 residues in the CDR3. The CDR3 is CATSDFRGEPNTGELFF. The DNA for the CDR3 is TGTGCCACCAGTGACTTCCGGGGCGAGCCGAACACCGGGGAGCTGTTTTTT.